The rows below give T cell receptor beta chains drawn from one sample of a study of blood T cells in healthy people across ages. TCRdb called the 5' RACE reads again in MiXCR, with one record for every CDR3 protein. The data show fewer than 2,000,000 distinct CDR3 sequences, about 31% seen once. Input material: blood. The source is a woman in her 30s in good health. Each CDR3 is given with its conserved first and last residue. The order of the fields is V gene, D gene, J gene, CDR3 length, clone size, CDR3 protein, CDR3 DNA. D genes are given only for firm matches. Where a row states a size, it is once, few, many or the class of an expanded clone; other rows omit it.

TRBV7-9	NA	TRBJ1-1	16	NA	CASSLGRGRRNTEAFF	TGTGCCAGCAGCCTCGGCCGGGGGCGGAGGAACACTGAAGCTTTCTTT
TRBV5-5	NA	TRBJ2-1	14	NA	CASSVGRVPNEQFF	TGTGCCAGCAGCGTGGGGCGGGTCCCCAATGAGCAGTTCTTC
TRBV29-1	NA	TRBJ2-5	12	NA	CSTGPGGQTQYF	TGCAGCACCGGGCCAGGGGGGCAGACCCAGTACTTC
TRBV18	TRBD1	TRBJ2-7	14	few	CASSPGQGLHEQYF	TGTGCCAGCTCACCTGGACAGGGGCTCCACGAGCAGTACTTC
TRBV6-2/TRBV6-3	NA	TRBJ2-7	17	few	CASSSSWRGSVSYEQYF	TGTGCCAGCAGTTCCTCTTGGAGGGGTTCGGTATCCTACGAGCAGTACTTC
TRBV5-5	TRBD2	TRBJ2-7	14	few	CASSPGRSLTQQYF	TGTGCCAGCAGCCCCGGGAGGTCCCTGACGCAGCAGTACTTC
TRBV29-1	TRBD2	TRBJ2-1	16	many	CSVEALAGRSYNEQFF	TGCAGCGTTGAAGCCTTAGCGGGAAGGTCCTACAATGAGCAGTTCTTC
TRBV25-1	NA	TRBJ2-7	13	few	CASSRSGVYEQYF	TGTGCCAGCAGTCGATCGGGGGTCTACGAGCAGTACTTC
TRBV2	TRBD2	TRBJ2-1	15	NA	CASSEPPTSTNEQFF	TGTGCCAGCAGTGAACCTCCGACTAGCACCAATGAGCAGTTCTTC
TRBV20-1	NA	TRBJ2-5	11	many	CSVAAPETQYF	TGCAGTGTCGCCGCTCCGGAGACCCAGTACTTC
TRBV2	NA	TRBJ2-5	13	NA	CASSDLREETQYF	TGTGCCAGCAGTGATTTGCGGGAAGAGACCCAGTACTTC
TRBV12-3/TRBV12-4	NA	TRBJ2-1	12	few	CASRGALAAWFF	TGTGCCAGCAGGGGGGCTTTAGCGGCTTGGTTCTTC
TRBV3-1	NA	TRBJ2-7	13	NA	CASSQGGTSEQYF	TGTGCCAGCAGCCAAGGCGGGACCTCCGAGCAGTACTTC
TRBV6-6	NA	TRBJ2-1	16	few	CASSLPGDPFYNEQFF	TGTGCCAGCAGCCTCCCGGGGGACCCGTTTTACAATGAGCAGTTCTTC
TRBV9	TRBD2	TRBJ2-3	15	few	CASSVEASGRDTQYF	TGTGCCAGCAGCGTAGAGGCTAGCGGGAGGGATACGCAGTATTTT
TRBV7-8	NA	TRBJ1-2	16	few	CASTHTKAGDWYGYTF	TGTGCCAGCACCCATACTAAGGCAGGGGATTGGTATGGCTACACCTTC
TRBV29-1	TRBD1	TRBJ1-5	13	NA	CSVGQGAEQPQHF	TGCAGCGTTGGACAGGGGGCCGAACAGCCCCAGCATTTT
TRBV25-1	NA	TRBJ1-4	14	NA	CASSPRAYGEKLFF	TGTGCCAGCAGTCCCCGGGCGTATGGTGAAAAACTGTTTTTT
TRBV27	NA	TRBJ1-2	16	NA	CASSLEGGPFNYGYTF	TGTGCCAGCAGTTTAGAAGGGGGTCCTTTCAACTATGGCTACACCTTC
TRBV18	TRBD1	TRBJ1-2	17	NA	CASSPLTPGQGGYGYTF	TGTGCCAGCTCACCACTGACACCGGGACAGGGAGGCTATGGCTACACCTTC
TRBV29-1	NA	TRBJ2-1	16	many	CSVEKTGFRAYNEQFF	TGCAGCGTTGAGAAAACAGGGTTTCGAGCCTACAATGAGCAGTTCTTC
TRBV29-1	NA	TRBJ2-1	17	NA	CSVRGGLGASTYNEQFF	TGCAGCGTTAGGGGGGGGCTAGGTGCGTCAACCTACAATGAGCAGTTCTTC
TRBV21-1	NA	TRBJ2-3	17	once	CASWIGAGGLCTDTQYF	TGTGCCAGCTGGATTGGAGCGGGGGGGCTTTGCACAGATACGCAGTATTTT
TRBV20-1	TRBD2	TRBJ2-5	15	once	CSARVLAGAYNEQYF	TGCAGTGCTAGAGTCCTAGCGGGGGCCTACAATGAGCAGTACTTC
TRBV4-1	NA	TRBJ1-2	15	NA	CASSPVPHTNYGYTF	TGCGCCAGCAGCCCAGTCCCCCACACTAACTATGGCTACACCTTC
TRBV10-3	TRBD2	TRBJ2-1	15	few	CAISAPRGGANEQFF	TGTGCCATCAGTGCCCCCCGCGGGGGGGCCAATGAGCAGTTCTTC